These 21 T cell receptor beta chains were sequenced from one sample in a study of cytomegalovirus exposure and HLA in healthy donors. This PCR relied on a set of 60 Vbeta primers and 13 Jbeta primers. TCRdb's copy holds only in-frame clones and misses some; the assay was immunoSEQ multiplex PCR. The profile covers 150,000 to 160,000 clones, with 70% to 85% appearing a single time and 2% to 2.5% taken by the ten largest. Sequences were obtained from PBMCs. These receptors were collected from a man aged 25 to 40 in good health and CMV-seronegative.

V is TRBV5-1 and J is TRBJ1-2; D is undetermined. V was cut by 0 bases and J by 0 bases, with 9 bases left in between. CDR3 length: 15 residues. Germline values: CDR1 SGHRS, CDR2 YFSETQ. CDR3 coding DNA: TGCGCCAGCAGCTTGGTCTCGTCAGCTAACTATGGCTACACCTTC. Protein product: CASSLVSSANYGYTF.

The rearrangement uses TRBV9 and TRBJ2-6, with D perhaps TRBD1 (6 bases). V was clipped by 4 bases and J by 1 base, with 18 bases between them. Germline assignment: CDR1 SGDLS and CDR2 YYNGEE. The length of the CDR3 is 18 residues. CDR3 in amino acids: CASSPSRDTISGANVLTF. CDR3 DNA sequence: TGTGCCAGCAGCCCATCCAGGGACACTATTTCTGGGGCCAACGTCCTGACTTTC.

The chain combines TRBV2 with TRBJ2-3; unclear D gene. The ends were cut back, 4 bases at V and 3 bases at J, with 5 bases in the middle. The germline gives CDR1 SNHLY, CDR2 FYNNEI. CDR3 length: 12 residues. The CDR3 DNA reads TGTGCCAGCAGTGGCGCGACAGATACGCAGTATTTT. It yields the protein CASSGATDTQYF.

J is TRBJ1-5 and V is TRBV4-2; D is perhaps TRBD1 (5 bases). Germline loops: CDR1 LGHNA, CDR2 YNFKEQ. The germline V and J ends were trimmed by 1 base and 7 bases, with 14 bases remaining between them. CDR3 length equals 15 residues. As DNA, the CDR3 is TGTGCCAGCAGCCAAGGGGCGGGGGAAGGCCAGCCCCAGCATTTT. This gives the protein CASSQGAGEGQPQHF.

This clone was found a few times. The chain uses TRBV14 and TRBJ1-2, with D uncertain. The CDR3 has 13 amino acids. The germline V gene encodes CDR1 SGHDN and CDR2 FVKESK. V was shortened by 0 bases and J by 5 bases, with 7 bases between the two germline ends. The CDR3 region has the DNA TGTGCCAGCAGCCAAGACAGACTATATGGCTACACCTTC. The encoded protein is CASSQDRLYGYTF.

To note about this clone: At one of its ends the junction is not consistent with the germline gene, which may arise from a read error. The chain carries TRBV2 and TRBJ1-5, with D possibly TRBD1 on 6 matching bases. Germline assignment: CDR1 SNHLY and CDR2 FYNNEI. CDR3 size: 14 residues. CDR3 region: CASSAGEGNQPQNF. In nucleotides, the CDR3 is TGTGCCAGCAGTGCAGGGGAGGGCAATCAGCCCCAGAATTTT.

V gene TRBV5-1 combines with J gene TRBJ2-2; D may be TRBD1 (5 bases). This CDR3 is built from 14 residues. CDR1 and CDR2 (germline): SGHRS, YFSETQ. V lost 4 bases to trimming and J lost 1 base, with 8 bases between them. CDR3: CASSIGQNTGELFF. The CDR3 nucleotides read TGCGCCAGCAGCATTGGACAGAACACCGGGGAGCTGTTTTTT.

The V gene is TRBV5-6, the J gene TRBJ2-5; 7 nucleotides line up with TRBD2. J was trimmed by 4 bases and V by 1 base; bases with no gene match: 1. The CDR3 runs to 13 residues. Germline V lookup: CDR1 SGHDT, CDR2 YYEEEE. The CDR3 DNA is TGTGCCAGCAGCTTGAGCGGGGTAGAGACCCAGTACTTC. It is translated as CASSLSGVETQYF.

The V call is TRBV6-6, the J call TRBJ1-6; 7 bases line up with TRBD1. Looked up from germline, CDR1 is MNHNY and CDR2 is SVGAGI (reference sequence). V trimming: 5 bases; J trimming: 14 bases; junction bases outside the gene matches: 6. This CDR3 region has 12 residues. CDR3 in DNA: TGTGCCAGCAGTACAGGGGCCCGCACCCTCCACTTT. Encoded protein: CASSTGARTLHF.

The chain couples TRBV5-4 to TRBJ2-7, with 7 bases fitting TRBD1. J gave up 2 bases and V 4 bases, and 6 bases lay outside the gene matches. There are 14 residues in the CDR3. CDR1 is SGHNT and CDR2 is YYREEE in the germline V gene (reference sequence). CDR3 nucleotides: TGTGCCAGCAGCCCCGGGACAGAAACCTACGAGCAGTACTTC. Translated: CASSPGTETYEQYF.

The genes are TRBV28 and TRBJ1-1; the D gene is possibly TRBD1 (6 bases). Germline CDR1 is MDHEN and CDR2 is SYDVKM. This CDR3 has 14 amino acids. Trimming left V 6 bases short and J 5 bases short, with 16 bases between. CDR3 region: CASSPIQGRTEAFF. CDR3 nucleotide sequence: TGTGCCAGCAGCCCCATTCAGGGGCGAACTGAAGCTTTCTTT.

This rearrangement joins TRBV9 to TRBJ2-5; 16 bases align to TRBD2. The CDR3 runs to 15 residues. V dropped 7 bases and J dropped 5; count of bases not matched to a gene: 5. Germline V gene lookup returns CDR1 SGDLS and CDR2 YYNGEE. Here the CDR3 reads CASGTSGGAGETQYF. Written as DNA, the CDR3 is TGTGCCAGCGGGACTAGCGGGGGGGCCGGGGAGACCCAGTACTTC. The full variable domain, rest sourced from reference TRBV9 and TRBJ2-5, is DSGVTQTPKHLITATGQRVTLRCSPRSGDLSVYWYQQSLDQGLQFLIQYYNGEERAKGNILERFSAQQFPDLHSELNLSSLELGDSALYFCASGTSGGAGETQYFGPGTRLLVL.

This rearrangement joins TRBV4-3 to TRBJ2-7; D is possibly TRBD2 (6 bases). Germline assignment: CDR1 LGHNA and CDR2 YSLEER. Trimming took 0 bases from V and 3 from J, leaving 12 bases between them. The CDR3 consists of 15 residues. The CDR3: CASSQEGRGGYEQYF. Written as DNA, the CDR3 is TGCGCCAGCAGCCAAGAGGGACGGGGAGGCTACGAGCAGTACTTC.

The table lists this clone with a count of one. The chain joins TRBV30 to TRBJ1-4; D unclear. The germline CDR1 and CDR2 sequences are GTSNPN and SVGIG (reference sequence). The CDR3 is 14 residues long. Trimming left V 2 bases short and J 4 bases short, with 11 bases between. As DNA, the CDR3 is TGTGCCTGGAGTCCCGAGATGCGTAATGAAAAACTGTTTTTT. Translation gives CAWSPEMRNEKLFF.

A few counts support this clone. V is TRBV13 and J is TRBJ2-7; 10 bases are a match to TRBD1. Germline V lookup: CDR1 PRHDT, CDR2 FYEKMQ (reference sequence). With 5 bases clipped from V and 4 bases from J, the junction kept 5 bases outside the gene matches. The CDR3 runs 14 residues. Written as DNA, the CDR3 is TGTGCCAGCAGCCAAGGACAGGGGGTTTACGAGCAGTACTTC. It specifies CASSQGQGVYEQYF.

This clone was picked up one time. The CDR3 spells CASSSGTGSETQYF. CDR3 bases: TGTGCCAGCAGCTCGGGGACAGGGTCAGAGACCCAGTACTTC. The V call is TRBV11-2, the J call TRBJ2-5; 9 bases match TRBD1. CDR1 and CDR2 from the germline V gene are SGHAT and FQNNGV. This CDR3 has 14 amino acids. V was pared by 4 bases and J by 4 bases, with 4 bases of the junction left unmatched.

The rearrangement uses TRBV7-9 and TRBJ2-6, with a tentative D call TRBD1 (5 bases). Germline CDR1 reads SEHNR; CDR2 reads FQNEAQ (reference sequence). The germline V and J ends were trimmed by 1 base and 7 bases, with 8 bases remaining between them. The length of the CDR3 is 14 residues. DNA of the CDR3: TGTGCCAGCAGCTTAGAACAGGCCGCCAACGTCCTGACTTTC. It codes for CASSLEQAANVLTF.

The V call is TRBV19, the J call TRBJ2-2; D not resolved. Germline values: CDR1 LNHDA, CDR2 SQIVND (reference sequence). Trimming left V 8 bases short and J 1 base short, with 11 bases between. This CDR3 spans 14 amino acids. CDR3 loop: CASVRTGNTGELFF. The CDR3 coding sequence is TGTGCCAGTGTTCGCACGGGGAACACCGGGGAGCTGTTTTTT. The full variable domain, its missing parts supplied by reference TRBV19 and TRBJ2-2, is DGGITQSPKYLFRKEGQNVTLSCEQNLNHDAMYWYRQDPGQGLRLIYYSQIVNDFQKGDIAEGYSVSREKKESFPLTVTSAQKNPTAFYLCASVRTGNTGELFFGEGSRLTVL.

This sequence joins TRBV2 and TRBJ1-5, with D perhaps TRBD1 (6 bases). The germline V gene encodes CDR1 SNHLY and CDR2 FYNNEI. Deletions cut 7 bases from V and 10 bases from J, with 14 bases between. This CDR3 has 12 amino acids. This chain's CDR3 is CASKKDSQPQHF. The CDR3 DNA is TGTGCCAGCAAGAAGGACAGTCAACCCCAGCATTTT.

The V and J genes are TRBV5-1 and TRBJ2-3, with TRBD2 matching 10 bases. The CDR3 spans 22 residues. V dropped 2 bases and J dropped 7; count of bases not matched to a gene: 28. Germline CDR1 SGHRS, CDR2 YFSETQ. CDR3 region: CASSFVTITGDVAGGFWNTQYF. The CDR3 nucleotides read TGCGCCAGCAGCTTTGTAACGATAACAGGGGATGTAGCGGGGGGCTTCTGGAATACGCAGTATTTT.

CDR3 loop: CASSRGQLNYGYTF. CDR3 in DNA: TGTGCCAGTAGTAGGGGACAGCTAAACTATGGCTACACCTTC. The chain carries TRBV19 and TRBJ1-2, with 7 bases aligning to TRBD1. The V segment lost 4 bases and the J segment 2 bases; nucleotides outside the gene matches: 4. This CDR3 region has 14 residues. Germline V CDR1 and CDR2: LNHDA, SQIVND (reference sequence). Full variable domain (outside the CDR3, taken from reference TRBV19 and TRBJ1-2): DGGITQSPKYLFRKEGQNVTLSCEQNLNHDAMYWYRQDPGQGLRLIYYSQIVNDFQKGDIAEGYSVSREKKESFPLTVTSAQKNPTAFYLCASSRGQLNYGYTFGSGTRLTVV.